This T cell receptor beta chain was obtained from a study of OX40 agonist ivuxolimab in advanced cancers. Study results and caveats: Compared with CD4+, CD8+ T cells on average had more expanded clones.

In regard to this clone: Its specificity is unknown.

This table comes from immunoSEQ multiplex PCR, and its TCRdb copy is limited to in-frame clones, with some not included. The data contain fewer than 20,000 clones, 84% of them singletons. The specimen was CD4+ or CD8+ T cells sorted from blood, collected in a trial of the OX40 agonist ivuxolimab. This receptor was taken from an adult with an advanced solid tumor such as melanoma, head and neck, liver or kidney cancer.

The CDR3 nucleotides are TGTGCCAGCAGCTTAGTTGCTAGCTCCTACAATGAGCAGTTCTTC. Its protein is CASSLVASSYNEQFF. This chain joins TRBV7-2 and TRBJ2-1; D not resolved. V lost 1 base, J lost 0 bases, and 7 bases lay in between. The V gene's germline CDR1 is SGHTA and CDR2 FQGNSA. CDR3 size: 15 residues.